This TCR beta chain was sequenced in a study of radiation and T cells in renal cell carcinoma. Libraries were prepared by immunoSEQ multiplex PCR; TCRdb keeps only in-frame clonotypes and omits some of them. The sample shows 90,000 to 100,000 clones, about 88% of them seen only once. The V end was cut by 0 bases, the J end by 7 bases, with 7 bases between. Per germline, CDR1 SEHNR and CDR2 FQNEAQ (reference sequence). There are 13 residues in the CDR3. Time point specified: baseline pretreatment blood. Treatment: 15 Gy SBRT to primary tumor, nephrectomy 4 weeks later. Overall study findings and caveats: In blood, top tumor clones expanded by 2 weeks, shrinking by 4.

Comment on this clone: Its matching antigen is unknown.

This receptor was taken from a middle-aged man with renal cell carcinoma. The sequenced sample was blood, obtained from a patient whose treatment included radiotherapy and nephrectomy. The rearrangement uses TRBV7-9 and TRBJ2-1, with D unclear. The CDR3 DNA reads as TGTGCCAGCAGCTTAGCCGGCCGGAATGAGCAGTTCTTC. This encodes CASSLAGRNEQFF.